One T cell receptor (beta chain) is described in this entry. The antigen remains undetermined. From germline, CDR1 is ENHRY and CDR2 SYGVKD. This CDR3 comprises 15 residues. V lost 6 bases to trimming and J lost 7 bases; unmatched junction nucleotides: 12. The sample belongs to a study of blood T cells in healthy people across ages. Study conclusions and caveats: The fall in TCR beta diversity per million T cells was roughly linear with age.

Combining a sample-barcoded 5' primer with a J-beta primer mix, a second PCR ran for roughly 7 to 11 cycles. Each CDR3 protein gets one entry after TCRdb re-called the 5' RACE reads with MiXCR. This sample carries around 400,000 distinct CDR3 sequences, approximately 51% of them seen once, and the ten largest clones take roughly 51%. Sequencing was performed on blood. This TCR was recovered from a man aged 55 to 70 in good health. V gene TRBV10-3 combines with J gene TRBJ2-7, with 10 bases matching TRBD2. The DNA of the CDR3 is TGTGCCATCAGCCCCGCGACTAGCGGGCCGCCGGAGCAGTACTTC. Translation gives CAISPATSGPPEQYF.